This entry concerns a single T cell receptor beta chain. Germline values: CDR1 SGHDN, CDR2 FVKESK. CDR3 size: 17 residues. Losses at the gene ends were 2 bases for V and 4 bases for J; bases not matched to a gene: 11. This specimen belongs to a study of blood T cell repertoires in COVID-19. The table came from immunoSEQ multiplex PCR; TCRdb's copy has only in-frame clones and leaves some out. This table holds 400,000 to 450,000 clones, approximately 90% found once. This chain links TRBV14 with TRBJ2-3, with 8 bases that match TRBD2. Source material: peripheral blood. This receptor was taken from a man between 18 and 35 years old with COVID-19, enrolled during active disease. CDR3 amino acids: CASSQRLSGGPSDTQYF. The CDR3 DNA is TGTGCCAGCAGCCAAAGACTGTCGGGAGGGCCATCAGATACGCAGTATTTT.